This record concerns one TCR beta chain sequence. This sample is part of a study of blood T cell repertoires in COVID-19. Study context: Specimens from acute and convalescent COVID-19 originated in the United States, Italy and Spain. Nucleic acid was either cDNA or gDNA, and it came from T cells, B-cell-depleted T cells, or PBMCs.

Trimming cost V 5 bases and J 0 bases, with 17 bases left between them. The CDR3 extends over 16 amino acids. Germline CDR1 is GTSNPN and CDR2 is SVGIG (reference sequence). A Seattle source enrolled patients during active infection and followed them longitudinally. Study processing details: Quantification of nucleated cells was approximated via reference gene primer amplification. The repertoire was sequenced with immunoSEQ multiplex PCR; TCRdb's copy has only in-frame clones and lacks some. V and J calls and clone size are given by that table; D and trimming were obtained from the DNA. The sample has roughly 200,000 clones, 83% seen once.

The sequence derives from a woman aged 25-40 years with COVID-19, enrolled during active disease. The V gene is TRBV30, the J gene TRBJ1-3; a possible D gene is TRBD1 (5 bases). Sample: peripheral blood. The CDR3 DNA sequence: TGTGCCTGGGCGACAGAAGACTTGAGCTCTGGAAACACCATATATTTT. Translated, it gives CAWATEDLSSGNTIYF.